This TCR beta chain was captured by sequencing in a study of blood T cells in healthy people across ages. Combining a sample-barcoded 5' primer with a J-beta primer mix, a second PCR ran for about 7 to 11 cycles. TCRdb re-called the 5' RACE reads with MiXCR, one entry per CDR3 protein. The sample has 1.5 million to 1.8 million distinct CDR3 sequences, 42% seen once. Sequences were obtained from blood. This TCR was recovered from a woman aged 18-29 years in good health.

The CDR3 DNA reads as TGTGCCAGCAGTCCCCGGACAGGGGTACGGTTGGGAGGTCATTACAATGAGCAGTTCTTC. Amino acid sequence: CASSPRTGVRLGGHYNEQFF. The rearrangement joins TRBV6-1 to TRBJ2-1; 9 nucleotides line up with TRBD1. The CDR3 loop spans 20 amino acids. The ends lost 5 bases at V and 4 bases at J; junction bases unmatched: 21. Germline CDR1 and CDR2: MNHNS and SASEGT.